This T cell receptor beta chain came from a study of PD-1 blockade in classical Hodgkin lymphoma. Study observations and caveats: With CD4+ cells, TCR diversity rose significantly by C4D1, but not with CD8+ cells.

Stated time point: cycle 4 day 1 (C4D1), after around six weeks of nivolumab. Brentuximab vedotin exposure varied, and every patient relapsed after autologous stem cell transplantation. Purification of CD4+ T cells from thawed PBMCs was achieved by magnetic negative selection. TCRdb's copy holds only in-frame clones and misses some; the assay was immunoSEQ multiplex PCR. The table has some 23,000 clones, around 85% seen once. Germline assignment: CDR1 MGHDK and CDR2 SYGVNS. V lost 3 bases, J lost 3 bases, and 6 bases stayed unmatched. There are 16 residues in the CDR3. Details on this clone: Its antigen is still unknown.

This chain joins TRBV25-1 and TRBJ2-3; the match to TRBD1 covers 10 bases. Specimen: CD4+ T cells from blood, collected before the fourth cycle of nivolumab. The TCR originated in a human donor with classical Hodgkin lymphoma. This CDR3 reads CASSDPDRGRTDTQYF. The CDR3, as DNA: TGTGCCAGCAGTGACCCCGACAGGGGGCGGACAGATACGCAGTATTTT. The whole variable domain, filled in from reference TRBV25-1 and TRBJ2-3, reads EADIYQTPRYLVIGTGKKITLECSQTMGHDKMYWYQQDPGMELHLIHYSYGVNSTEKGDLSSESTVSRIRTEHFPLTLESARPSHTSQYLCASSDPDRGRTDTQYFGPGTRLTVL.